The 6 T cell receptor beta chains in this list originate from one sample, sequenced in a study of T cells in Graves' hyperthyroidism and ophthalmopathy. Amplification targeted TCR beta CDR3 regions from RNA transcripts. First-round RT-PCR targeting the TCR CDR3 was performed with the HTBI primer set. TCRdb re-called the multiplex PCR reads with MiXCR, one entry per CDR3 protein. Of 350,000 to 400,000 distinct CDR3 sequences listed, about 18% are singletons. Source material: blood. All receptors derive from a man aged 18 to 30 with Graves' ophthalmopathy.

This clonotype was counted at least ten times. The V and J genes are TRBV28 and TRBJ2-1; 8 positions agree with TRBD2. This CDR3 spans 17 amino acids. Germline V gene data show CDR1 as MDHEN and CDR2 as SYDVKM. V gave up 6 bases and J gave up 8 bases; unmatched junction bases: 18. The DNA of the CDR3 is TGTGCCAGCAGCACACAGCCCGATCGGACTAGCAGGCATGAGCAGTTCTTC. This gives the protein CASSTQPDRTSRHEQFF. Full variable domain (outside the CDR3, taken from reference TRBV28 and TRBJ2-1): DVKVTQSSRYLVKRTGEKVFLECVQDMDHENMFWYRQDPGLGLRLIYFSYDVKMKEKGDIPEGYSVSREKKERFSLILESASTNQTSMYLCASSTQPDRTSRHEQFFGPGTRLTVL.

This sequence joins TRBV19 and TRBJ2-1, with D perhaps TRBD2 (6 bases). Trimming removed 5 bases from V and 0 bases from J, with 11 bases in between. Germline V gene data show CDR1 as LNHDA and CDR2 as SQIVND (reference sequence). The CDR3 loop spans 15 amino acids. Here the CDR3 DNA reads TGTGCCAGTAGTGTCGGCGGGGTCTCCTACAATGAGCAGTTCTTC. Encoded protein: CASSVGGVSYNEQFF.

V gene TRBV18 combines with J gene TRBJ2-7; TRBD2 is a possible D gene (5 bases). This CDR3 spans 13 amino acids. In germline, CDR1 is KGHSH, CDR2 LQKENI. Trimming shortened V by 3 bases and J by 2 bases, and 8 bases separated the two germline ends. This CDR3 is CASSPDSPYEQYF. The CDR3 DNA sequence: TGTGCCAGCTCACCGGACTCCCCCTACGAGCAGTACTTC. The variable domain in full, with the rest retrieved from reference TRBV18 and TRBJ2-7, is NAGVMQNPRHLVRRRGQEARLRCSPMKGHSHVYWYRQLPEEGLKFMVYLQKENIIDESGMPKERFSAEFPKEGPSILRIQQVVRGDSAAYFCASSPDSPYEQYFGPGTRLTVT.

The chain combines TRBV7-9 with TRBJ2-7, with 9 bases aligning to TRBD1. The CDR3 is 15 residues long. Germline values: CDR1 SEHNR, CDR2 FQNEAQ (reference sequence). V gave up 5 bases and J gave up 4 bases; unmatched junction bases: 9. As DNA, the CDR3 is TGTGCCAGCAGCATAACCCAGGGACAGGGTTACGAGCAGTACTTC. This gives the protein CASSITQGQGYEQYF.

V usage is TRBV24-1 and J usage is TRBJ2-1; the match to TRBD2 covers 14 bases. The CDR3 extends over 16 amino acids. Germline loops: CDR1 KGHDR, CDR2 SFDVKD. V shed 3 bases and J 9 bases; nucleotides not matched to a gene: 6. The CDR3 DNA is TGTGCCACCAGTGATACCGGGACTAGCGGGGGAAGTGAGCAGTTCTTC. Protein: CATSDTGTSGGSEQFF.

This clonotype was counted ten times or more. The gene calls are TRBV27 and TRBJ2-7; D tentatively reads TRBD1 or TRBD2 (5 bases each). This CDR3 spans 15 amino acids. V lost 5 bases, J lost 2 bases, and 16 bases lay in between. The V gene's germline CDR1 is MNHEY and CDR2 SMNVEV (reference sequence). CDR3 sequence: CASSRIGDGAYEQYF. DNA for the CDR3: TGTGCCAGCAGTCGGATCGGGGACGGAGCCTACGAGCAGTACTTC.